The 19 T cell receptor beta chains below come from one sample, sequenced in a study of monozygotic twins with inflammatory bowel disease. TCRdb re-called the 5' RACE reads, yielding one record per CDR3 amino acid sequence without DNA. Recorded here are roughly 320,000 distinct CDR3 sequences; the top ten clones represent less than 6.5%. The sequencing sample was made of blood. Receptors were obtained from a human donor with ulcerative colitis or Crohn's disease, or a healthy co-twin of an affected twin (not recorded which).

The CDR3 loop is CASSLYGTYNEQFF. This chain joins TRBV28 and TRBJ2-1; absent DNA, TCRdb's TRBD1 call cannot be checked. The CDR3 runs to 14 residues. CDR1 and CDR2 (germline): MDHEN, SYDVKM.

The chain carries TRBV7-9 and TRBJ2-3. This CDR3 has 16 amino acids. The germline V gene encodes CDR1 SEHNR and CDR2 FQNEAQ (reference sequence). The CDR3 loop reads CASSHSTPTSTDTQYF.

The J gene is TRBJ2-3, the V gene TRBV9; TCRdb indicates TRBD1, and absent DNA this call remains unverified. CDR3 length: 16 amino acids. The germline V gene encodes CDR1 SGDLS and CDR2 YYNGEE. The chain's CDR3 is CASSGAAGQPTDTQYF.

The rearrangement uses TRBV29-1 and TRBJ1-5. The length of the CDR3 is 12 residues. Germline values: CDR1 SQVTM, CDR2 ANQGSEA. CDR3 residues: CSVCIGDQPQHF.

This chain links TRBV6-6 with TRBJ2-2; the TCRdb D gene call, TRBD1, has no DNA to confirm it. Germline lookup yields CDR1 MNHNY and CDR2 SVGAGI (reference sequence). This CDR3 is built from 13 residues. The CDR3 is CASSRTAPGELFF.

This chain links TRBV18 with TRBJ1-1; the TRBD1 assignment by TCRdb is unverifiable without DNA. Germline loops: CDR1 KGHSH, CDR2 LQKENI. This CDR3 contains 16 residues. The chain's CDR3 is CASSSTQVGGFTEAFF. Filled out from reference TRBV18 and TRBJ1-1, the complete variable domain reads NAGVMQNPRHLVRRRGQEARLRCSPMKGHSHVYWYRQLPEEGLKFMVYLQKENIIDESGMPKERFSAEFPKEGPSILRIQQVVRGDSAAYFCASSSTQVGGFTEAFFGQGTRLTVV.

This chain joins TRBV7-2 and TRBJ2-7; with no DNA, the TCRdb D assignment of TRBD2 cannot be verified. Germline V gives CDR1 SGHTA, CDR2 FQGNSA. This CDR3 comprises 16 residues. CDR3 region: CASSLAGGRLPYEQYF.

The gene calls are TRBV15 and TRBJ2-1; absent DNA, TCRdb's TRBD2 call cannot be checked. The length of the CDR3 is 14 residues. Germline values: CDR1 LNHNV, CDR2 YYDKDF (reference sequence). CDR3 in amino acids: CATRARVSSIEQLF.

The V and J genes are TRBV5-1 and TRBJ2-5. This CDR3 spans 14 amino acids. CDR1 and CDR2 (germline): SGHRS, YFSETQ. CDR3 residues: CASSSWLNKGTQYF.

This sequence joins TRBV30 and TRBJ1-2. The CDR3 covers 11 residues. CDR1 and CDR2 (germline): GTSNPN, SVGIG (reference sequence). The CDR3 sequence is CAWSRGYGYTF.

The chain combines TRBV10-3 with TRBJ2-5; TCRdb's assignment of TRBD1 cannot be checked, as there is no DNA. There are 15 residues in the CDR3. Germline V gene lookup returns CDR1 ENHRY and CDR2 SYGVKD. CDR3 loop: CAISESKGGEETQYF.

The CDR3 reads CASSRGRVQETQYF. The chain recombines TRBV5-1 with TRBJ2-5. The CDR3 sequence is 14 residues long. The germline gives CDR1 SGHRS, CDR2 YFSETQ.

The chain joins TRBV5-5 to TRBJ2-5; TCRdb's D call, TRBD1, is unchecked because there is no DNA. The CDR3 length is 16 residues. CDR1 is SGHKS and CDR2 is YYEKEE in the germline V gene (reference sequence). This chain's CDR3 is CASSFQGWESRETQYF.

This rearrangement joins TRBV6-1 to TRBJ2-1; no DNA is available, so the TRBD2 call from TCRdb remains unchecked. This CDR3 is built from 16 residues. Per germline, CDR1 MNHNS and CDR2 SASEGT. The CDR3 region is CASNRKGPLSYNEQFF.

J is TRBJ2-6 and V is TRBV20-1. The germline V gene encodes CDR1 DFQATT and CDR2 SNEGSKA (reference sequence). The CDR3 extends over 14 amino acids. CDR3 loop: CSASRGSGANVLTF.

This chain connects TRBV12-3 or TRBV12-4 to TRBJ2-7. This CDR3 spans 13 amino acids. The CDR3 reads CASRSDTAYEQYF.

The chain uses TRBV14 and TRBJ2-1; TCRdb's D call, TRBD1, is unchecked because there is no DNA. Germline loops: CDR1 SGHDN, CDR2 FVKESK. The CDR3 consists of 14 residues. CDR3 amino acids: CASTLGTESNEQFF. The full variable domain, with the rest looked up from reference TRBV14 and TRBJ2-1, is EAGVTQFPSHSVIEKGQTVTLRCDPISGHDNLYWYRRVMGKEIKFLLHFVKESKQDESGMPNNRFLAERTGGTYSTLKVQPAELEDSGVYFCASTLGTESNEQFFGPGTRLTVL.

J is TRBJ2-1 and V is TRBV3-1; TCRdb proposes TRBD2, but this gene call is untestable without DNA. CDR3 length equals 15 residues. The germline V gene has CDR1 LGHDT and CDR2 YNNKEL (reference sequence). This chain's CDR3 is CASSQEGTRNNEQFF.

The rearrangement uses TRBV2 and TRBJ2-7. The CDR3 covers 12 residues. Germline lookup yields CDR1 SNHLY and CDR2 FYNNEI. The CDR3 spells CASSELVAEQYF.